The 12 T cell receptor beta chains below come from one sample, sequenced in a study of response to subunit inactivated influenza vaccine. TCRdb ran MiXCR on the RT-PCR reads and lists one entry per CDR3 protein. The sample records almost 600,000 distinct CDR3 sequences, around 15% being singletons. This material consisted of PBMCs from blood, taken about 11 days after vaccination. The origin of the receptors is a man aged 50-60 years who received an inactivated influenza vaccine.

In DNA, the CDR3 is TGTGCCAGCAGCTTTCGGAGCGCTAACGACGAGCAGTACTTC. Translation gives CASSFRSANDEQYF. This chain links TRBV7-9 with TRBJ2-7; D is uncertain. The CDR3 consists of 14 residues. The germline V gene encodes CDR1 SEHNR and CDR2 FQNEAQ (reference sequence). V was pared by 3 bases and J by 5 bases, with 14 bases between.

The chain has TRBV7-2 and TRBJ2-1; no clear D gene. CDR1 is SGHTA and CDR2 is FQGNSA in the germline V gene. There are 15 residues in the CDR3. V lost 2 bases, J lost 4 bases, and 12 bases lay in between. The CDR3 DNA sequence: TGTGCCAGCAGCTTATCGGCGGTTCCTTACAATGAGCAGTTCTTC. This gives the protein CASSLSAVPYNEQFF.

The chain recombines TRBV20-1 with TRBJ2-5; 9 bases fit TRBD1. Trimming took 2 bases from V and 5 from J; bases not matched to a gene: 15. Germline V gives CDR1 DFQATT, CDR2 SNEGSKA (reference sequence). The CDR3 is 17 residues long. CDR3 region: CSARPRAGTGKPETQYF. For the CDR3, the DNA is TGCAGTGCTAGACCAAGAGCCGGGACAGGGAAACCGGAGACCCAGTACTTC.

The chain has TRBV11-2 and TRBJ2-1; 11 bases are a match to TRBD2. CDR3 length equals 19 residues. The germline CDR1 and CDR2 sequences are SGHAT and FQNNGV. The V and J ends lost 6 bases and 2 bases, in that order; junction bases with no gene match: 15. The CDR3 reads CASRFPSGGRRDAYNEQFF. Here the CDR3 DNA reads TGTGCCAGCAGGTTTCCTAGCGGGGGGCGCCGCGACGCCTACAATGAGCAGTTCTTC. The full variable domain, in which reference TRBV11-2 and TRBJ2-1 provide the parts outside the CDR3, is EAGVAQSPRYKIIEKRQSVAFWCNPISGHATLYWYQQILGQGPKLLIQFQNNGVVDDSQLPKDRFSAERLKGVDSTLKIQPAKLEDSAVYLCASRFPSGGRRDAYNEQFFGPGTRLTVL.

Only a few counts were recorded for this clonotype. J is TRBJ2-5 and V is TRBV4-3; 10 bases align to TRBD2. CDR1 is LGHNA and CDR2 is YSLEER in the germline V gene. The junction had 6 bases not matched to a gene; V was cut back by 0 bases and J by 5 bases. The CDR3 contains 16 residues. The CDR3 loop is CASSQDPSGGRETQYF. CDR3 nucleotide sequence: TGCGCCAGCAGCCAAGATCCTAGCGGGGGACGCGAGACCCAGTACTTC.

This clonotype was found a few times. The chain combines TRBV4-3 with TRBJ2-7; D might be TRBD1 or TRBD2, each matching 5 bases. The ends were cut back, 8 bases at V and 0 bases at J, with 11 bases in the middle. Germline V gene lookup returns CDR1 LGHNA and CDR2 YSLEER. The CDR3 is 13 residues long. The CDR3 loop is CASAKGPSYEQYF. CDR3 nucleotides: TGCGCCAGCGCGAAGGGACCCTCCTACGAGCAGTACTTC.

This clonotype was detected a few times. The chain has TRBV20-1 and TRBJ2-1; 11 bases match TRBD2. Trimming cost V 2 bases and J 4 bases; bases outside gene matches: 4. The CDR3 runs to 15 residues. Per germline, CDR1 DFQATT and CDR2 SNEGSKA (reference sequence). Here the CDR3 reads CSARRSGRGYNEQFF. CDR3 DNA sequence: TGCAGTGCTAGACGTAGCGGGAGGGGGTACAATGAGCAGTTCTTC.

The chain has TRBV4-2 and TRBJ2-6; 7 bases line up with TRBD1. V was pared by 0 bases and J by 12 bases, with 8 bases of the junction left unmatched. The V gene's germline CDR1 is LGHNA and CDR2 YNFKEQ. This CDR3 has 15 amino acids. This CDR3 is CASSQEYRQGSVLTF. CDR3 sequence (DNA): TGTGCCAGCAGCCAAGAGTACAGACAGGGAAGCGTCCTGACTTTC.

This clonotype was recorded many times. The chain has TRBV20-1 and TRBJ2-1, with 14 positions matching TRBD2. Germline assignment: CDR1 DFQATT and CDR2 SNEGSKA (reference sequence). The CDR3 is 16 residues long. The V segment lost 3 bases and the J segment 8 bases; nucleotides outside the gene matches: 9. CDR3 nucleotide sequence: TGCAGTGCTAGGGGGACTAGCGGGGGACTCAGGGATGAGCAGTTCTTC. Translating it yields CSARGTSGGLRDEQFF.

The sample holds a few counts of this clonotype. The rearrangement uses TRBV30 and TRBJ2-7, with a weak D call TRBD2 (6 bases). Germline lookup yields CDR1 GTSNPN and CDR2 SVGIG (reference sequence). CDR3 length equals 13 residues. V lost 3 bases, J lost 2 bases, and 11 bases lay in between. The CDR3 loop is CAWRVAEPYEQYF. In DNA, the CDR3 is TGTGCCTGGAGGGTAGCGGAGCCCTACGAGCAGTACTTC.

Many counts were recorded for this clonotype. This rearrangement joins TRBV29-1 to TRBJ2-1; D is perhaps TRBD1 (6 bases). The germline V gene has CDR1 SQVTM and CDR2 ANQGSEA. The V and J ends lost 2 bases and 6 bases respectively, with 17 bases between them. This CDR3 comprises 15 residues. CDR3 nucleotides: TGCAGCGTTGAACTCAGGGGCCAATTCGGCAATGAGCAGTTCTTC. Its translation is CSVELRGQFGNEQFF.

This sequence joins TRBV20-1 and TRBJ2-3, with D perhaps TRBD2 (6 bases). The germline V gene encodes CDR1 DFQATT and CDR2 SNEGSKA (reference sequence). The CDR3 is made up of 15 amino acids. Trimming took off 6 bases at V and 0 bases at J, with 16 bases between the two ends. DNA for the CDR3: TGCAGTGCCAAAAATAGCGGTTCTAGCACAGATACGCAGTATTTT. Translating gives CSAKNSGSSTDTQYF.